This T cell receptor (beta chain) was captured by sequencing in a study of blood T cell repertoires in COVID-19. In this sample, this clone turned up a few times. Unmatched junction bases numbered 11, after V lost 0 bases and J lost 0 bases. Germline V gives CDR1 LGHNA, CDR2 YSLEER. The length of the CDR3 is 18 residues. This table comes from immunoSEQ multiplex PCR, and its TCRdb copy is limited to in-frame clones, with some not included. This table holds about 280,000 clones, 75% to 85% found once. Sample: peripheral blood. The source of this sequence is a man aged 45-65 years with active or convalescent COVID-19. The J gene is TRBJ2-7, the V gene TRBV4-3, with TRBD2 matching 7 bases. CDR3 sequence reads: CASSQDRALSGTSYEQYF. The DNA of the CDR3 is TGCGCCAGCAGCCAAGATAGGGCCCTGAGCGGGACCTCCTACGAGCAGTACTTC.